This TCR beta chain appears in the sequencing data of a study of T cells after yellow fever vaccination. Study-level information: Libraries from low-cell-number fractions were prepared with the SMART-Seq v4 Ultra Low Input RNA kit. Overall study results and limits: Within FACS-sorted repertoires, abundant clonotypes contaminating from the bulk population could be present. Clones from primary vaccination mostly reappeared after the booster (approximately 96% CD4, over 85% CD8).

J gave up 2 bases and V 3 bases, and 12 bases lay outside the gene matches. CDR3 length: 19 amino acids. Germline loops: CDR1 DFQATT, CDR2 SNEGSKA (reference sequence). Template switching with 5'RACE generated the TCR cDNA and added a universal primer site and UMIs. TCRdb independently ran MiXCR on the 5' RACE reads; one entry per CDR3 protein. The table lists under 700,000 distinct CDR3 sequences, roughly a sixth of them singletons. Turning to this clonotype: Its target is unknown.

The sample was PBMCs, taken 4 to 6 days after the first yellow fever vaccination. This receptor was identified in a man aged 18 to 30 who received the YFV17D yellow fever vaccine. The J gene is TRBJ2-3, the V gene TRBV20-1; 15 bases line up with TRBD2. CDR3: CSASGDTWTSGGATDTQYF. CDR3 bases: TGCAGTGCTAGCGGAGACACTTGGACTAGCGGGGGGGCCACAGATACGCAGTATTTT.